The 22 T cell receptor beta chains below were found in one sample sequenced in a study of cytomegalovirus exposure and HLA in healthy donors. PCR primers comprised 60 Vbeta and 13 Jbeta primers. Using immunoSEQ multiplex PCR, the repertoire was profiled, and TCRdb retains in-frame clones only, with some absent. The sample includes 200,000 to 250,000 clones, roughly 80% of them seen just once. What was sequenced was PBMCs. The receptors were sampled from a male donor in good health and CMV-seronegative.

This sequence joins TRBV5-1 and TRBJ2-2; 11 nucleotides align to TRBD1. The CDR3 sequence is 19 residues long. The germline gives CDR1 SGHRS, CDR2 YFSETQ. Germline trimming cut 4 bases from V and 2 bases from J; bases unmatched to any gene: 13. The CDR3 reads CASSGRLGQGAFNTGELFF. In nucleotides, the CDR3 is TGCGCCAGCAGCGGGCGCCTCGGACAGGGGGCATTTAACACCGGGGAGCTGTTTTTT.

In DNA form, the CDR3 reads TGTGCCAGCAGCTTAAACGGCCTAACGGGGGAGCAGTACTTC. This sequence encodes CASSLNGLTGEQYF. The chain joins TRBV7-3 to TRBJ2-7, with a weak D call TRBD2 (5 bases). This CDR3 is built from 14 residues. Germline assignment: CDR1 SGHTA and CDR2 FQGTGA. V was shortened by 1 base and J by 7 bases, with 14 bases between the two germline ends.

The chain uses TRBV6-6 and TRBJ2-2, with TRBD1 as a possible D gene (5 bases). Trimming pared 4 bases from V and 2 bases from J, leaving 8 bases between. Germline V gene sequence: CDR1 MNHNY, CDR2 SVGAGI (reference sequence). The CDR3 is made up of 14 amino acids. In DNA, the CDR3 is TGTGCCAGCAGTTTACAGGAAAACACCGGGGAGCTGTTTTTT. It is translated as CASSLQENTGELFF.

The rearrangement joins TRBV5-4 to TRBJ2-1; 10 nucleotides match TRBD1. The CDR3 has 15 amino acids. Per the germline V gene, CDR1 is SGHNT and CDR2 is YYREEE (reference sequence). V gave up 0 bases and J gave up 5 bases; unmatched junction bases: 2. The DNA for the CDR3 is TGTGCCAGCAGCTTGGTGGACAGGGGGGACAATGAGCAGTTCTTC. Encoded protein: CASSLVDRGDNEQFF.

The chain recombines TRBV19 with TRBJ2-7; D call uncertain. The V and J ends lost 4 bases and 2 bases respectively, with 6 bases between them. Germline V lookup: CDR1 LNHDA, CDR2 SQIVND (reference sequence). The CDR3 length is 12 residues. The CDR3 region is CASSSGAYEQYF. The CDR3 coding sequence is TGTGCCAGTAGTAGCGGCGCCTACGAGCAGTACTTC.

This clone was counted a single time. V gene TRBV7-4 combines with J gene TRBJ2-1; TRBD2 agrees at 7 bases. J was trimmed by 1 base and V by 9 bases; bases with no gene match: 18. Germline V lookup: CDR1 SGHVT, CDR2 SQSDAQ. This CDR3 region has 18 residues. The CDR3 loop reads CARQRLAAPQESYNEQFF. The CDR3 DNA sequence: TGTGCCAGACAGCGCCTAGCGGCCCCTCAGGAATCCTACAATGAGCAGTTCTTC. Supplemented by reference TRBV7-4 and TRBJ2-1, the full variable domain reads GAGVSQSPRYKVAKRGRDVALRCDSISGHVTLYWYRQTLGQGSEVLTYSQSDAQRDKSGRPSGRFSAERPERSVSTLKIQRTEQGDSAVYLCARQRLAAPQESYNEQFFGPGTRLTVL.

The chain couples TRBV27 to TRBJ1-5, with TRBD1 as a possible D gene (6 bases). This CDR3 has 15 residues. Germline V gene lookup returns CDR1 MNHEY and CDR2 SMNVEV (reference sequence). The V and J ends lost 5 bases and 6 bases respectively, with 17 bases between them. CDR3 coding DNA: TGTGCCAGCAGTCAAACAGGGTCTGGGGGTCAGCCCCAGCATTTT. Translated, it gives CASSQTGSGGQPQHF.

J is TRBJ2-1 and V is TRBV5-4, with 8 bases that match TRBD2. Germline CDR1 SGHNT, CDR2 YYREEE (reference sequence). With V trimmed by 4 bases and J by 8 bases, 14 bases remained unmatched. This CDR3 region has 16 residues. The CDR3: CASSKNLAGFQHEQFF. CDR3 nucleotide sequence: TGTGCCAGCAGCAAAAATCTAGCGGGCTTTCAGCATGAGCAGTTCTTC.

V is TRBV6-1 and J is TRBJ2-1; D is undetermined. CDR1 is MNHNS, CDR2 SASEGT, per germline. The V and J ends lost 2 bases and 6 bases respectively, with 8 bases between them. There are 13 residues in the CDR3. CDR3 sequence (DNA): TGTGCCAGCAGTGAACAGGATTCCAATGAGCAGTTCTTC. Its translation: CASSEQDSNEQFF.

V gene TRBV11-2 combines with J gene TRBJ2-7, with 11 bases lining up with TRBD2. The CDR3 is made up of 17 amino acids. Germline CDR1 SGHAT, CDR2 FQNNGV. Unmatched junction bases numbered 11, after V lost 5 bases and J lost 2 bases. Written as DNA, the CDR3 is TGTGCCAGCAGCCCTGAGGTAGCGGGACTAGCGGCCTACGAGCAGTACTTC. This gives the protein CASSPEVAGLAAYEQYF.

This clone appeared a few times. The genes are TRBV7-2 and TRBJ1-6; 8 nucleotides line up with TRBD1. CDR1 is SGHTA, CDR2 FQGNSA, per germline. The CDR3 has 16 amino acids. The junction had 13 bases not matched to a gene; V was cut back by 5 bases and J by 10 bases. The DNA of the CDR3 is TGTGCCAGCAGCGTCGGACAGGGAGGTTTGGGATCACCCCTCCACTTT. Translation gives CASSVGQGGLGSPLHF.

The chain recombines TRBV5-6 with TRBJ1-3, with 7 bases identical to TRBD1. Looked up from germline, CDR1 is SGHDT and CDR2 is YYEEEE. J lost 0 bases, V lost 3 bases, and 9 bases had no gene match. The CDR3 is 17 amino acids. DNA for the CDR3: TGTGCCAGCAGCTACCGACAGGGCTTTTCCTCTGGAAACACCATATATTTT. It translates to CASSYRQGFSSGNTIYF.

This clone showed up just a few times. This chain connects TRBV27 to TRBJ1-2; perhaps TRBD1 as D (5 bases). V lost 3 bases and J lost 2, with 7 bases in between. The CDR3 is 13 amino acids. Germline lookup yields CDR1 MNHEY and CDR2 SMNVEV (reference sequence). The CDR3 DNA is TGTGCCAGCAGTTTCCAGGGAAACTATGGCTACACCTTC. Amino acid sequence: CASSFQGNYGYTF.

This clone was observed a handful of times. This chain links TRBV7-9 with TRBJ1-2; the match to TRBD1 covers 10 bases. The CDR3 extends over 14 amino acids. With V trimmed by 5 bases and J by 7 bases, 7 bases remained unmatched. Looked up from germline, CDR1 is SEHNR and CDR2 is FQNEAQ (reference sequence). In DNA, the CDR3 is TGTGCCAGCAGCACCGGACAGGGGGTGCGTGGCTACACCTTC. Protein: CASSTGQGVRGYTF.

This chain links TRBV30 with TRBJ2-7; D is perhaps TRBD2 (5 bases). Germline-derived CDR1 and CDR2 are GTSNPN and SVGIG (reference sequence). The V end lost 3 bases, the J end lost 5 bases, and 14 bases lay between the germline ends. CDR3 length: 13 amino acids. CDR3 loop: CAWSMNEGDEQYF. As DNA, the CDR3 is TGTGCCTGGAGCATGAACGAGGGTGACGAGCAGTACTTC.

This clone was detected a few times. CDR3 sequence (DNA): TGTGCCAGCAGTGATCAGGATACGCAGTATTTT. It is translated as CASSDQDTQYF. The chain combines TRBV2 with TRBJ2-3; D ambiguous. V was cut by 3 bases and J by 6 bases, with 4 bases left in between. CDR1 and CDR2 (germline): SNHLY, FYNNEI. The length of the CDR3 is 11 residues.

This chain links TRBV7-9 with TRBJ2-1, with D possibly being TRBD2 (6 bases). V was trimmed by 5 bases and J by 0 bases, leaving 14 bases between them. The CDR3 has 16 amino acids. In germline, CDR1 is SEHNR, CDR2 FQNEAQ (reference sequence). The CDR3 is CASSPLGGGSYNEQFF. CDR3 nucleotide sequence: TGTGCCAGCAGCCCGTTGGGGGGAGGCTCCTACAATGAGCAGTTCTTC.

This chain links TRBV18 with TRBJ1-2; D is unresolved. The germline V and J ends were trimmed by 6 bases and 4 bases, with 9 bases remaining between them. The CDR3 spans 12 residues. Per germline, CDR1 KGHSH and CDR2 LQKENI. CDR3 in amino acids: CASSGDGYGYTF. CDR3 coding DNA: TGTGCCAGCTCCGGAGATGGCTATGGCTACACCTTC.

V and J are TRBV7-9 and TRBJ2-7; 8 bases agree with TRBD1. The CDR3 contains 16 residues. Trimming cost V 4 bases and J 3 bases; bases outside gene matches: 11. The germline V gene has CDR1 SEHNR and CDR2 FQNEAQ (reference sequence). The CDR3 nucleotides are TGTGCCAGCAGCTACAAAATCGGGACAGGTAGCTACGAGCAGTACTTC. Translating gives CASSYKIGTGSYEQYF.

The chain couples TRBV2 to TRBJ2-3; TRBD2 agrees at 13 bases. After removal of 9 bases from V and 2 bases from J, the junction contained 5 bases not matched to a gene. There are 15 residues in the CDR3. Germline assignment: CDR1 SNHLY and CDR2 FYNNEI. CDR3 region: CASGGLAGTTDTQYF. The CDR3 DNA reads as TGTGCCAGTGGGGGACTAGCGGGAACCACAGATACGCAGTATTTT.

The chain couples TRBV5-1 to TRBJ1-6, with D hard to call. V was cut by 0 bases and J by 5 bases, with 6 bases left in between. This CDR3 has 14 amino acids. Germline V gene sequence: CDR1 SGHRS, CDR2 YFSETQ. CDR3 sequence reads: CASSLGLHNSPLHF. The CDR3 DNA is TGCGCCAGCAGCTTGGGACTGCATAATTCACCCCTCCACTTT.

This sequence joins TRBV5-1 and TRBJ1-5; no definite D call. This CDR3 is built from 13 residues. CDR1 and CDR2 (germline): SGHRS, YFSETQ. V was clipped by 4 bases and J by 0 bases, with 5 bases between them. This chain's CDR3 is CASSVYSNQPQHF. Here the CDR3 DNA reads TGCGCCAGCAGCGTTTATAGCAATCAGCCCCAGCATTTT. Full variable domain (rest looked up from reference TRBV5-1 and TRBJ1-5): KAGVTQTPRYLIKTRGQQVTLSCSPISGHRSVSWYQQTPGQGLQFLFEYFSETQRNKGNFPGRFSGRQFSNSRSEMNVSTLELGDSALYLCASSVYSNQPQHFGDGTRLSIL.